The 19 T cell receptor beta chains listed next were all sequenced from one sample in a study of blood T cells in healthy people across ages. Next came a second PCR, run for about 7 to 12 cycles, which used a sample-barcoded 5' primer along with a J-beta primer mix. Using its own MiXCR run on the 5' RACE reads, TCRdb lists one record per CDR3 protein. The sample consists of fewer than 2 million distinct CDR3 sequences, 35% to 50% of them appearing once. The sequenced sample was blood. The receptors shown here come from a human donor in good health.

This clonotype was seen only a few times. The chain is built from TRBV29-1 and TRBJ2-1, with D tentatively TRBD1 (5 bases). Trimming took 1 base from V and 7 from J, leaving 23 bases between them. This CDR3 spans 17 amino acids. Germline V gene sequence: CDR1 SQVTM, CDR2 ANQGSEA. This chain's CDR3 is CSVEGLVLLGPGNEQFF. The CDR3 DNA sequence: TGCAGCGTTGAAGGGCTTGTTCTGTTGGGGCCAGGAAATGAGCAGTTCTTC.

The J gene is TRBJ2-1, the V gene TRBV11-1; D unresolved. V was shortened by 1 base and J by 6 bases, with 7 bases between the two germline ends. Germline V lookup: CDR1 SGHAT, CDR2 FQDESV (reference sequence). This CDR3 is built from 13 residues. The CDR3 DNA sequence: TGTGCCAGCAGCTTAGGTTCGTTCAATGAGCAGTTCTTC. This sequence encodes CASSLGSFNEQFF.

The chain joins TRBV5-4 to TRBJ2-7; D perhaps matches TRBD1 (5 bases). Deletions cut 4 bases from V and 1 base from J, with 9 bases between. Germline loops: CDR1 SGHNT, CDR2 YYREEE (reference sequence). The CDR3 length is 13 residues. CDR3 amino acids: CASSETDSYEQYF. The CDR3 DNA is TGTGCCAGCAGCGAGACAGATTCCTACGAGCAGTACTTC.

V gene TRBV29-1 combines with J gene TRBJ2-7, with D maybe TRBD1 (5 bases). Germline V lookup: CDR1 SQVTM, CDR2 ANQGSEA. The ends were cut back, 4 bases at V and 3 bases at J, with 13 bases in the middle. The CDR3 consists of 13 residues. The CDR3 sequence: CSVAKGYGYEQYF. The CDR3, as DNA: TGCAGCGTTGCCAAGGGGTACGGCTACGAGCAGTACTTC.

This clonotype was recorded only once. V gene TRBV10-3 combines with J gene TRBJ2-1, with TRBD1 identical over 9 bases. The J segment lost 6 bases and the V segment lost 2 bases, leaving 5 bases of the junction unmatched. This CDR3 region has 15 residues. Germline-derived CDR1 and CDR2 are ENHRY and SYGVKD. The CDR3 DNA is TGTGCCATCAGTGAGAGACAGGGGGTCGGCAATGAGCAGTTCTTC. It codes for CAISERQGVGNEQFF.

A few counts support this clonotype. The chain couples TRBV5-1 to TRBJ1-4; D might be TRBD1 (6 bases). CDR1 is SGHRS and CDR2 is YFSETQ in the germline V gene. Trimming stripped 0 bases from V and 3 bases from J, with 9 bases between. This CDR3 has 15 residues. CDR3 DNA: TGCGCCAGCAGCTTGGCGGCAGGGGCTAATGAAAAACTGTTTTTT. Translated, it gives CASSLAAGANEKLFF.

In regard to this clonotype: A read error may account for a junction end that differs from germline. The chain links TRBV29-1 to TRBJ2-2; 8 bases match TRBD1. Germline CDR1 is SQVTM and CDR2 is ANQGSEA. The CDR3 sequence is 13 residues long. This CDR3 reads CSAGTGTTGERFF. Written as DNA, the CDR3 is TGCAGCGCCGGGACAGGAACCACCGGGGAGCGGTTTTTT.

The chain links TRBV6-5 to TRBJ2-1, with D possibly matching TRBD2 (5 bases). Germline CDR1 is MNHEY and CDR2 is SVGAGI. CDR3 length: 14 residues. Trimming stripped 0 bases from V and 8 bases from J, with 11 bases between. DNA for the CDR3: TGTGCCAGCAGTTACTCGGTCGGGATGGATGAGCAGTTCTTC. Its protein is CASSYSVGMDEQFF.

This clonotype has more than one count but fewer than ten. V is TRBV12-3 or TRBV12-4 and J is TRBJ2-1; 7 bases align to TRBD2. CDR3 length: 16 amino acids. Unmatched junction bases numbered 13, after V lost 4 bases and J lost 7 bases. As DNA, the CDR3 is TGTGCCAGCAGTTATCCCTTGGGCGGGGGTAGAAATGAGCAGTTCTTC. Its protein is CASSYPLGGGRNEQFF.

The V gene is TRBV11-3, the J gene TRBJ2-1; D assignment may be TRBD1 or TRBD2 (6 bases each). Trimming shortened V by 6 bases and J by 0 bases, and 24 bases separated the two germline ends. In germline, CDR1 is SGHNT, CDR2 YENEEA. CDR3 size: 19 residues. CDR3 residues: CASSFRWGARFSSYNEQFF. CDR3 DNA: TGTGCCAGCAGTTTCCGATGGGGGGCCCGTTTTAGCTCCTACAATGAGCAGTTCTTC. Full variable domain (missing parts from reference TRBV11-3 and TRBJ2-1): EAGVVQSPRYKIIEKKQPVAFWCNPISGHNTLYWYLQNLGQGPELLIRYENEEAVDDSQLPKDRFSAERLKGVDSTLKIQPAELGDSAVYLCASSFRWGARFSSYNEQFFGPGTRLTVL.

Comments on this clonotype: A much more abundant neighbour one base away suggests this may be a read error. The chain carries TRBV12-3 or TRBV12-4 and TRBJ2-3, with TRBD1 identical over 9 bases. This CDR3 contains 15 residues. Trimming at V came to 6 bases and at J to 6 bases, leaving 10 bases not matched to a gene. The CDR3 bases are TGTGCCAGCAGCCCGGGACAGGGAAGGGTCGATACGCAGTATTTT. It translates to CASSPGQGRVDTQYF.

The chain joins TRBV4-3 to TRBJ2-7; the D gene is possibly TRBD2 (6 bases). CDR1 and CDR2 (germline): LGHNA, YSLEER. The V and J ends lost 1 base and 7 bases respectively, with 17 bases between them. There are 15 residues in the CDR3. The CDR3 loop is CASSQVGDGGAEQYF. The CDR3 region has the DNA TGCGCCAGCAGCCAAGTAGGGGACGGGGGAGCGGAGCAGTACTTC.

In its sample, this clonotype was seen many times. The J gene is TRBJ2-7, the V gene TRBV20-1; D call uncertain. The ends were cut back, 5 bases at V and 1 base at J, with 9 bases in the middle. The CDR3 covers 12 residues. CDR1 DFQATT and CDR2 SNEGSKA come from the germline V gene (reference sequence). The DNA for the CDR3 is TGCAGTGCTCTGACGGAGTCCTACGAGCAGTACTTC. Amino acids: CSALTESYEQYF.

V usage is TRBV2 and J usage is TRBJ2-4; D is unresolved. V dropped 6 bases and J dropped 8 bases, with 14 bases sitting between them. The CDR3 is 13 residues long. From germline, CDR1 is SNHLY and CDR2 FYNNEI. In nucleotides, the CDR3 is TGTGCCAGCAGCCCCGGATTTCGGGACATTCAGTACTTC. This codes for CASSPGFRDIQYF.

The V and J genes are TRBV12-3 or TRBV12-4 and TRBJ1-2; 9 nucleotides match TRBD1. The CDR3 loop spans 13 amino acids. V was clipped by 8 bases and J by 3 bases; unmatched bases: 4. The CDR3 sequence is CASGNRGHYGYTF. Here the CDR3 DNA reads TGTGCCAGCGGGAACAGGGGGCACTATGGCTACACCTTC.

The V and J genes are TRBV7-2 and TRBJ2-1; D ambiguous. CDR3 size: 15 residues. With 1 base removed from V and 4 bases from J, the gap between germline ends came to 11 bases. CDR1 is SGHTA, CDR2 FQGNSA, per germline. The CDR3 is CASSLGQETYNEQFF. DNA for the CDR3: TGTGCCAGCAGCTTAGGACAAGAAACTTACAATGAGCAGTTCTTC.

CDR3 protein: CSAVDSDRGIDEQFF. The DNA for the CDR3 is TGCAGTGCCGTAGATTCGGACAGGGGGATCGATGAGCAGTTCTTC. The rearrangement uses TRBV20-1 and TRBJ2-1, with TRBD1 identical over 10 bases. This CDR3 spans 15 amino acids. The V segment lost 6 bases and the J segment 8 bases; nucleotides outside the gene matches: 13. Germline lookup yields CDR1 DFQATT and CDR2 SNEGSKA (reference sequence).

This chain uses TRBV6-5 with TRBJ1-1, with D tentatively TRBD1 (6 bases). Trimming shortened V by 6 bases and J by 0 bases, and 11 bases separated the two germline ends. CDR3 length: 14 residues. From germline, CDR1 is MNHEY and CDR2 SVGAGI. CDR3 residues: CASRFRGLNTEAFF. The CDR3 nucleotides are TGTGCCAGCAGATTCAGGGGCCTGAACACTGAAGCTTTCTTT.

Regarding this clonotype: A clone one base away is much larger, so this may be a read error. This chain joins TRBV12-3 or TRBV12-4 and TRBJ2-3; weak D call: TRBD1 (5 bases). The length of the CDR3 is 14 residues. The CDR3 is CASSLVDSSDAQYF. The CDR3 bases are TGTGCCAGCAGTTTAGTAGACAGCTCAGATGCGCAGTATTTT.